The next 22 T cell receptor beta chains were all read from a single sample in a study of blood T cell repertoires in COVID-19. Sequencing was performed with immunoSEQ multiplex PCR; in TCRdb, only in-frame clones are kept and a portion is missing. This sample has 150,000 or so clones, with roughly 80% found just once. Sequencing used peripheral blood. The source of these receptors is a woman aged 45-60 years with active or convalescent COVID-19.

This clone appeared a single time. This chain uses TRBV20-1 with TRBJ1-4; no clear D gene. Trimming removed 3 bases from V and 3 bases from J, with 8 bases in between. Germline loops: CDR1 DFQATT, CDR2 SNEGSKA (reference sequence). The length of the CDR3 is 13 residues. The CDR3 coding sequence is TGCAGTGCTAGTTACAGCCCTAATGAAAAACTGTTTTTT. Protein sequence: CSASYSPNEKLFF.

V and J are TRBV2 and TRBJ1-2, with D unclear. V was clipped by 2 bases and J by 4 bases, with 14 bases between them. The CDR3 extends over 15 amino acids. From germline, CDR1 is SNHLY and CDR2 FYNNEI. For the CDR3, the DNA is TGTGCCAGCAGTGAACTATCTGGGAGCGTCTATGGCTACACCTTC. Translation gives CASSELSGSVYGYTF.

The rearrangement joins TRBV7-2 to TRBJ2-5, with a possible D match to TRBD2 (6 bases). Between the trimmed V and J ends, which lost 5 bases and 5 bases, there was a span of 15 bases. This CDR3 comprises 14 residues. CDR1 is SGHTA, CDR2 FQGNSA, per germline. CDR3: CASSLQGGTETQYF. CDR3 DNA: TGTGCCAGCAGCCTACAAGGCGGGACCGAGACCCAGTACTTC.

This clone was seen a single time. The genes are TRBV29-1 and TRBJ1-2, with 7 bases that match TRBD1. Germline V gene sequence: CDR1 SQVTM, CDR2 ANQGSEA. V lost 6 bases to trimming and J lost 5 bases; unmatched junction nucleotides: 9. The CDR3 spans 13 residues. The CDR3 sequence is CSVGQSGLYGYTF. The CDR3 region has the DNA TGCAGCGTGGGACAGAGCGGGCTATATGGCTACACCTTC.

This clone has a single count. The chain has TRBV24-1 and TRBJ2-2; 10 nucleotides align to TRBD1. V trimming: 5 bases; J trimming: 5 bases; junction bases outside the gene matches: 10. The germline CDR1 and CDR2 sequences are KGHDR and SFDVKD. The CDR3 spans 17 residues. This CDR3 reads CATSAPGQGKSTGELFF. CDR3 DNA: TGTGCCACCAGTGCCCCGGGACAGGGGAAAAGTACCGGGGAGCTGTTTTTT.

This sequence joins TRBV29-1 and TRBJ2-3; perhaps TRBD2 as D (5 bases). This CDR3 has 12 residues. The germline V gene encodes CDR1 SQVTM and CDR2 ANQGSEA. CDR3 protein: CSFGESTDTQYF. The CDR3 bases are TGCAGTTTCGGGGAGAGCACAGATACGCAGTATTTT.

V and J are TRBV5-1 and TRBJ1-4, with 7 positions matching TRBD1. Germline V CDR1 and CDR2: SGHRS, YFSETQ. The CDR3 has 15 residues. The ends lost 0 bases at V and 8 bases at J; junction bases unmatched: 7. This CDR3 is CASSLETGVLEKLFF. DNA for the CDR3: TGCGCCAGCAGCTTGGAAACAGGGGTCCTGGAAAAACTGTTTTTT.

This clone has only one observation. This chain uses TRBV10-1 with TRBJ2-7; D call uncertain. Germline V gene sequence: CDR1 WNHNN, CDR2 SYGVQD (reference sequence). Trimming took 10 bases from V and 3 from J, leaving 10 bases between them. The CDR3 is made up of 11 amino acids. The CDR3 DNA is TGCGCCATCTGGAGAAACTACGAGCAGTACTTC. This gives the protein CAIWRNYEQYF.

V gene TRBV7-2 combines with J gene TRBJ2-2, with 12 positions matching TRBD1. The CDR3 loop spans 18 amino acids. Losses at the gene ends were 1 base for V and 4 bases for J; bases not matched to a gene: 7. From germline, CDR1 is SGHTA and CDR2 FQGNSA. CDR3 region: CASSLEGQGALGTGELFF. CDR3 bases: TGTGCCAGCAGCTTAGAGGGACAGGGGGCTCTGGGCACCGGGGAGCTGTTTTTT.

The rearrangement joins TRBV6-5 to TRBJ2-3; 7 bases are shared with TRBD1. The V gene end was trimmed by 6 bases and the J gene end by 2 bases; junction bases not matched to a gene: 2. The germline V gene encodes CDR1 MNHEY and CDR2 SVGAGI. This CDR3 region has 13 residues. In DNA form, the CDR3 reads TGTGCCAGCAGACAGGGGACCACAGATACGCAGTATTTT. Its translation: CASRQGTTDTQYF.

The chain carries TRBV5-1 and TRBJ1-1; D gene unclear. V was trimmed by 0 bases and J by 0 bases, leaving 12 bases between them. This CDR3 comprises 16 residues. Per the germline V gene, CDR1 is SGHRS and CDR2 is YFSETQ. CDR3 sequence: CASSLVGGTMNTEAFF. The CDR3 nucleotides read TGCGCCAGCAGCTTGGTAGGCGGAACTATGAACACTGAAGCTTTCTTT.

The chain links TRBV7-3 to TRBJ2-7, with 12 nucleotides matching TRBD2. V lost 5 bases, J lost 7 bases, and 9 bases stayed unmatched. Germline V gives CDR1 SGHTA, CDR2 FQGTGA. CDR3 length: 15 residues. CDR3 amino acids: CASSALAGGPDEQYF. CDR3 bases: TGTGCCAGCAGCGCCCTAGCGGGAGGGCCTGATGAGCAGTACTTC.

The rearrangement uses TRBV7-8 and TRBJ2-4; 9 bases are a match to TRBD1. Germline-derived CDR1 and CDR2 are SGHVS and FQNEAQ. The V segment lost 3 bases and the J segment 5 bases; nucleotides outside the gene matches: 8. There are 16 residues in the CDR3. CDR3 sequence reads: CASSFSGQGLENIQYF. The CDR3 DNA is TGTGCCAGCAGCTTTTCGGGACAGGGCCTCGAAAACATTCAGTACTTC.

The genes are TRBV6-2 or TRBV6-3 and TRBJ2-7, with 7 bases lining up with TRBD2. Germline-derived CDR1 and CDR2 are MNHEY and SVGEGT. The CDR3 extends over 14 amino acids. J gave up 5 bases and V 2 bases, and 6 bases lay outside the gene matches. The CDR3 loop reads CASSYNAGAHEQYF. Written as DNA, the CDR3 is TGTGCCAGCAGTTACAATGCGGGAGCACACGAGCAGTACTTC.

This rearrangement joins TRBV29-1 to TRBJ2-7; 10 bases agree with TRBD1. V was clipped by 7 bases and J by 2 bases; unmatched bases: 5. The germline gives CDR1 SQVTM, CDR2 ANQGSEA. This CDR3 is 13 amino acids long. CDR3 amino acids: CSGTGTGAYEQYF. In DNA form, the CDR3 reads TGCAGCGGGACCGGGACAGGGGCCTACGAGCAGTACTTC.

The chain has TRBV5-1 and TRBJ2-7; possibly TRBD2 for D (6 bases). V lost 1 base and J lost 2, with 16 bases in between. CDR1 is SGHRS and CDR2 is YFSETQ in the germline V gene. There are 16 residues in the CDR3. CDR3 amino acids: CASSLNIGGAAYEQYF. For the CDR3, the DNA is TGCGCCAGCAGCTTGAATATTGGCGGGGCTGCCTACGAGCAGTACTTC.

This clone was recorded many times. J is TRBJ1-1 and V is TRBV19; 11 bases are a match to TRBD1. CDR3 length: 15 residues. V shed 3 bases and J 5 bases; nucleotides not matched to a gene: 5. Germline CDR1 LNHDA, CDR2 SQIVND (reference sequence). CDR3 coding DNA: TGTGCCAGTAGTATTAGGGGACAGGGGGGAACTGAAGCTTTCTTT. As protein: CASSIRGQGGTEAFF.

The CDR3 DNA follows: TGTGCCAGTAGTATAGCGGCGGGAGTTAACTATGGCTACACCTTC. The encoded protein is CASSIAAGVNYGYTF. V and J are TRBV19 and TRBJ1-2; D not resolved. CDR3 length equals 15 residues. Between the trimmed V and J ends, which lost 1 base and 1 base, there was a span of 10 bases. Germline CDR1 is LNHDA and CDR2 is SQIVND (reference sequence).

The genes are TRBV27 and TRBJ1-1; TRBD1 is a possible D gene (5 bases). V lost 5 bases and J 1 base, leaving 11 bases between the germline ends. This CDR3 region has 14 residues. Germline V gene lookup returns CDR1 MNHEY and CDR2 SMNVEV (reference sequence). CDR3 sequence: CASSLQASNTEAFF. The DNA of the CDR3 is TGTGCCAGCAGTCTACAGGCTTCGAACACTGAAGCTTTCTTT.

V usage is TRBV28 and J usage is TRBJ2-5; D gene uncertain. The germline CDR1 and CDR2 sequences are MDHEN and SYDVKM. V lost 5 bases, J lost 2 bases, and 15 bases lay in between. The CDR3 runs 15 residues. The CDR3 DNA reads TGTGCCAGCAGTCTACCCCTAGGCCTACAAGAGACCCAGTACTTC. It codes for CASSLPLGLQETQYF.

The J gene is TRBJ1-2, the V gene TRBV5-6; D remains ambiguous. Germline lookup yields CDR1 SGHDT and CDR2 YYEEEE. CDR3 length equals 16 residues. Trimming shortened V by 1 base and J by 4 bases, and 17 bases separated the two germline ends. The CDR3 DNA reads as TGTGCCAGCAGCTTGCTGACCGAAGCTAGTGTCTATGGCTACACCTTC. This gives the protein CASSLLTEASVYGYTF. Using reference TRBV5-6 and TRBJ1-2 for the parts outside the CDR3, the full variable domain is DAGVTQSPTHLIKTRGQQVTLRCSPKSGHDTVSWYQQALGQGPQFIFQYYEEEERQRGNFPDRFSGHQFPNYSSELNVNALLLGDSALYLCASSLLTEASVYGYTFGSGTRLTVV.

V and J are TRBV6-2 or TRBV6-3 and TRBJ2-5; 14 nucleotides line up with TRBD2. The length of the CDR3 is 17 residues. CDR1 and CDR2 from the germline V gene are MNHEY and SVGEGT. The ends lost 2 bases at V and 4 bases at J; junction bases unmatched: 6. The CDR3 DNA is TGTGCCAGCAGTTACCCGACTAGCGGGGGGGCACTAGAGACCCAGTACTTC. This gives the protein CASSYPTSGGALETQYF.